This entry concerns a single TCR beta chain. What it binds is unknown. This record belongs to a study of cytomegalovirus exposure and HLA in healthy donors. Study conclusions and caveats: Later analysis reportedly placed an Asian-associated ancestry cluster below the roughly 680-donor mean in N-insertions. Several of the most significant clusters appeared, in a later analysis, to be linked to common viral pathogens. Most TCR sequences were rare, but some public TCRs occurred in many donors.

Trimming cost V 7 bases and J 9 bases; bases outside gene matches: 2. The CDR3 length is 10 residues. From germline, CDR1 is SNHLY and CDR2 FYNNEI. Primers: 60 Vbeta forward and 13 Jbeta reverse. TCRdb's copy holds only in-frame clones and misses some; the assay was immunoSEQ multiplex PCR. The sample lists 70,000 to 95,000 clones, approximately 71% seen once, with 2% to 2.5% in the top ten. This clonotype was sampled from a man aged 40-50 years in good health and CMV-seronegative. The source material was PBMCs. The V and J genes are TRBV2 and TRBJ1-1, with TRBD1 identical over 7 bases. CDR3 amino acids: CASTGQQAFF. As DNA, the CDR3 is TGTGCCAGCACGGGACAGCAAGCTTTCTTT.